Included here is one TCR beta chain sequence, with context. Antigen specificity is unknown. The repertoire was sequenced with immunoSEQ multiplex PCR; TCRdb's copy has only in-frame clones and lacks some. The table lists approximately 74,000 clones, 75% to 95% of them singletons. The sample is drawn from a study of OX40 agonist ivuxolimab in advanced cancers. Trimming stripped 0 bases from V and 5 bases from J, with 22 bases between. The CDR3 contains 18 residues. Germline loops: CDR1 MGHRA, CDR2 YSYEKL. Notes on the study in general: Among the lowest peripheral clonal expansion occurred in 0.1-3.0 mg/kg partial responders. At doses 0.1 to 3.0 mg/kg, CD4+ and CD8+ clones expanded. Relative to CD4+ cells, CD8+ T cells on average had more expanded clones.

The V gene is TRBV4-1, the J gene TRBJ1-2; possibly TRBD1 for D (6 bases). Sequences were derived from CD4+ or CD8+ T cells sorted from blood, sampled in a trial of the OX40 agonist ivuxolimab. The sequence derives from an adult with an advanced solid tumor such as melanoma, head and neck, liver or kidney cancer. The CDR3 sequence is CASSQDVGGTTIVYGYTF. As DNA, the CDR3 is TGCGCCAGCAGCCAAGATGTGGGGGGGACAACCATCGTATATGGCTACACCTTC.